Below, 14 T cell receptor beta chains from the same sample are listed, as sequenced in a study of PD-1 blockade in mismatch repair-deficient tumors. The method was immunoSEQ multiplex PCR; TCRdb's version includes in-frame clones alone and lacks a portion of them. Of 100,000 to 150,000 clones in the sample, 86% are singletons; the top ten hold about 13%. The source was peripheral blood, collected 44 weeks after starting pembrolizumab. The receptors were gathered from an adult with mismatch repair-deficient cancer.

The chain employs TRBV6-5 and TRBJ1-4; no reliable D call. Trimming cost V 0 bases and J 6 bases, with 11 bases left between them. The CDR3 covers 15 residues. In germline, CDR1 is MNHEY, CDR2 SVGAGI. The CDR3 nucleotides are TGTGCCAGCAGTTACTCGACCCGGACGGATGAAAAACTGTTTTTT. Translating it yields CASSYSTRTDEKLFF.

This clone was found a few times. J is TRBJ2-2 and V is TRBV6-4; TRBD2 might be the D (6 bases). The germline V gene encodes CDR1 MRHNA and CDR2 SNTAGT. This CDR3 has 15 residues. Between the trimmed V and J ends, which lost 2 bases and 4 bases, there was a span of 11 bases. The CDR3 protein is CASSDTSRGTGELFF. The CDR3 DNA sequence: TGTGCCAGCAGTGACACTAGCAGAGGCACCGGGGAGCTGTTTTTT.

This chain links TRBV5-1 with TRBJ2-1, with TRBD2 as a possible D gene (6 bases). V was clipped by 4 bases and J by 1 base, with 12 bases between them. This CDR3 region has 15 residues. Germline V gives CDR1 SGHRS, CDR2 YFSETQ. The CDR3, as DNA: TGCGCCAGCAGCCGGGACTCCCAATCCTACAATGAGCAGTTCTTC. Its protein is CASSRDSQSYNEQFF. The full variable domain, its missing parts supplied by reference TRBV5-1 and TRBJ2-1, is KAGVTQTPRYLIKTRGQQVTLSCSPISGHRSVSWYQQTPGQGLQFLFEYFSETQRNKGNFPGRFSGRQFSNSRSEMNVSTLELGDSALYLCASSRDSQSYNEQFFGPGTRLTVL.

CDR3 sequence reads: CASSQDRENFQPQHF. CDR3 DNA sequence: TGCGCCAGCAGCCAAGACAGGGAGAACTTCCAGCCCCAGCATTTT. The gene calls are TRBV4-1 and TRBJ1-5; tentatively, D is TRBD1 (5 bases). Germline CDR1 reads MGHRA; CDR2 reads YSYEKL. The V end was cut by 0 bases, the J end by 7 bases, with 13 bases between. The CDR3 runs 15 residues.

The V call is TRBV10-3, the J call TRBJ1-1; TRBD1 matches 8 bases. J was trimmed by 0 bases and V by 5 bases; bases with no gene match: 8. CDR1 and CDR2 from the germline V gene are ENHRY and SYGVKD. The CDR3 covers 16 residues. CDR3 sequence (DNA): TGTGCCATCAGTTCCGGACAGGGCGGGATGAACACTGAAGCTTTCTTT. Residues: CAISSGQGGMNTEAFF.

This clone was seen only once. V is TRBV13 and J is TRBJ2-7; D is unresolved. The CDR3 consists of 12 residues. Germline V CDR1 and CDR2: PRHDT, FYEKMQ (reference sequence). The ends were cut back, 0 bases at V and 6 bases at J, with 6 bases in the middle. The CDR3 sequence is CASSLGLAEQYF. DNA of the CDR3: TGTGCCAGCAGCTTAGGTTTGGCCGAGCAGTACTTC.

V is TRBV7-9 and J is TRBJ2-5, with D maybe TRBD1 (6 bases). V lost 1 base and J lost 0, with 9 bases in between. Germline V gene lookup returns CDR1 SEHNR and CDR2 FQNEAQ (reference sequence). This CDR3 contains 15 residues. The CDR3 region has the DNA TGTGCCAGCAGCTTAGTTGGACAGTACCAAGAGACCCAGTACTTC. Translated: CASSLVGQYQETQYF.

Only one count was recorded for this clone. The chain recombines TRBV14 with TRBJ2-2; no reliable D call. This CDR3 region has 14 residues. Trimming took 2 bases from V and 6 from J, leaving 10 bases between them. Germline lookup yields CDR1 SGHDN and CDR2 FVKESK. The CDR3 spells CASSQIKVPGELFF. DNA of the CDR3: TGTGCCAGCAGCCAAATTAAGGTTCCCGGGGAGCTGTTTTTT.

This clone was counted between two and nine times. The genes are TRBV20-1 and TRBJ2-1; D ambiguous. Per germline, CDR1 DFQATT and CDR2 SNEGSKA (reference sequence). The V end lost 8 bases, the J end lost 5 bases, and 4 bases lay between the germline ends. There are 9 residues in the CDR3. CDR3 DNA: TGCAGTCCCAACAATGAGCAGTTCTTC. This encodes CSPNNEQFF.

The chain is built from TRBV19 and TRBJ2-7; the match to TRBD1 covers 7 bases. Germline V gives CDR1 LNHDA, CDR2 SQIVND (reference sequence). CDR3 length: 14 amino acids. J lost 2 bases, V lost 3 bases, and 4 bases had no gene match. The DNA for the CDR3 is TGTGCCAGTAGTATTGACAGGGCCACCTACGAGCAGTACTTC. Its translation: CASSIDRATYEQYF. Drawing the rest from reference TRBV19 and TRBJ2-7, the complete variable domain is DGGITQSPKYLFRKEGQNVTLSCEQNLNHDAMYWYRQDPGQGLRLIYYSQIVNDFQKGDIAEGYSVSREKKESFPLTVTSAQKNPTAFYLCASSIDRATYEQYFGPGTRLTVT.

This clone was seen a few times. The chain is built from TRBV30 and TRBJ1-3; 8 bases line up with TRBD1. The CDR3 consists of 14 residues. Germline CDR1 reads GTSNPN; CDR2 reads SVGIG (reference sequence). V was clipped by 3 bases and J by 1 base; unmatched bases: 2. The DNA of the CDR3 is TGTGCCTGGAGCCGGACAGGGTCTGGAAACACCATATATTTT. This codes for CAWSRTGSGNTIYF.

The rearrangement joins TRBV5-4 to TRBJ2-3; 11 bases align to TRBD2. The CDR3 contains 17 residues. The V gene end was trimmed by 3 bases and the J gene end by 4 bases; junction bases not matched to a gene: 10. CDR1 and CDR2 (germline): SGHNT, YYREEE (reference sequence). This CDR3 reads CASSSFATSGRADTQYF. In DNA form, the CDR3 reads TGTGCCAGCAGCTCCTTTGCCACTAGCGGGAGAGCAGATACGCAGTATTTT.

This chain uses TRBV6-1 with TRBJ2-7, with D perhaps assigned TRBD1 or TRBD2 (6 bases each). V was shortened by 7 bases and J by 7 bases, with 14 bases between the two germline ends. The length of the CDR3 is 12 residues. Germline CDR1 reads MNHNS; CDR2 reads SASEGT. This chain's CDR3 is CASKRGTKEQYF. CDR3 sequence (DNA): TGTGCCAGCAAGCGCGGGACAAAGGAGCAGTACTTC.

The chain recombines TRBV5-5 with TRBJ2-1; 7 bases match TRBD2. This CDR3 spans 15 amino acids. The V and J ends lost 3 bases and 6 bases, in that order; junction bases with no gene match: 9. CDR1 is SGHKS and CDR2 is YYEKEE in the germline V gene (reference sequence). Here the CDR3 DNA reads TGTGCCAGCAGCTGGGAACTAGCGTATTTCAATGAGCAGTTCTTC. It encodes CASSWELAYFNEQFF.